A single T cell receptor beta chain is shown here with its context. Its matching antigen is unknown. These data are taken from a study of type 1 regulatory T cells. Study-wide background: T-allo10 is an in vitro-generated, Tr1-enriched CD4 T cell product specific for alloantigen.

Regarding the study as a whole: Compared with non-Tr1 cells, Tr1 cells showed a narrower TCR repertoire.

The germline CDR1 and CDR2 sequences are SGHAT and FQNNGV. Trimming shortened V by 3 bases and J by 6 bases, and 12 bases separated the two germline ends. The CDR3 is 13 amino acids. TCRdb ran MiXCR on the reads and lists one entry per CDR3 protein. The repertoire holds roughly 62,000 distinct CDR3 sequences, roughly two thirds seen once, with 1.8% in the top ten. V and J are TRBV11-2 and TRBJ2-7, with unresolved D. Sequencing was performed on cultured non-Tr1 T cells, either the whole culture or a sorted T cell fraction (not recorded which). This receptor was taken from a human donor in good health. CDR3 region: CASSFRPLPEQYF. In nucleotides, the CDR3 is TGTGCCAGCAGCTTTCGCCCATTACCCGAGCAGTACTTC. Supplemented by reference TRBV11-2 and TRBJ2-7, the full variable domain reads EAGVAQSPRYKIIEKRQSVAFWCNPISGHATLYWYQQILGQGPKLLIQFQNNGVVDDSQLPKDRFSAERLKGVDSTLKIQPAKLEDSAVYLCASSFRPLPEQYFGPGTRLTVT.